The source of this T cell receptor (beta chain) is a study of control samples from healthy donors and cancer patients. The assay was immunoSEQ multiplex PCR, and TCRdb's table has in-frame clones only and misses some. The table lists about 120,000 clones, about 83% of them singletons. Looked up from germline, CDR1 is SGHNT and CDR2 is YENEEA. The CDR3 covers 13 residues. Trimming removed 8 bases from V and 0 bases from J, with 9 bases in between. The receptor was derived from a man aged 30 to 39 in good health. Sequenced material: blood. The genes are TRBV11-3 and TRBJ2-3; no clear D. As DNA, the CDR3 is TGTGCCAGCGGGTCTACTAGCACAGATACGCAGTATTTT. It specifies CASGSTSTDTQYF. Variable domain in full (rest from reference TRBV11-3 and TRBJ2-3): EAGVVQSPRYKIIEKKQPVAFWCNPISGHNTLYWYLQNLGQGPELLIRYENEEAVDDSQLPKDRFSAERLKGVDSTLKIQPAELGDSAVYLCASGSTSTDTQYFGPGTRLTVL.